Listed below are T cell receptor beta chains from one sample, sequenced in a study of T cell responses to AZD1222 COVID-19 vaccine. Sequenced by immunoSEQ multiplex PCR; TCRdb stores in-frame clones only, minus some. The sample carries about 100,000 clones, about nine tenths recorded once. Sequences were derived from peripheral blood, sampled on day 0 of AZD1222 vaccination. The source is an adult in good health. CDR3s include the opening cysteine and the closing phenylalanine or tryptophan. D genes are given only for firm matches. Not all rows give a size; the values are once, few, many and, for expanded clones, a class.

D gene: -; clone size: -; V gene: TRBV9; J gene: TRBJ1-1; CDR3 protein: CASSFTVSTEAFF; CDR3 DNA: TGTGCCAGCAGCTTTACAGTGTCCACTGAAGCTTTCTTT
D gene: -; clone size: once; V gene: TRBV5-1; J gene: TRBJ1-5; CDR3 protein: CASSSQGGRNQPQHF; CDR3 DNA: TGCGCCAGCAGCTCACAGGGAGGGCGCAATCAGCCCCAGCATTTT
D gene: -; clone size: -; V gene: TRBV4-1; J gene: TRBJ1-1; CDR3 protein: CASSQDPETEAFF; CDR3 DNA: TGCGCCAGCAGCCAAGATCCGGAAACTGAAGCTTTCTTT
D gene: -; clone size: -; V gene: TRBV5-4; J gene: TRBJ2-2; CDR3 protein: CASSWRGGELFF; CDR3 DNA: TGTGCCAGCAGCTGGAGGGGCGGGGAGCTGTTTTTT
D gene: -; clone size: -; V gene: TRBV4-1; J gene: TRBJ1-1; CDR3 protein: CASSQGDNLNTEAFF; CDR3 DNA: TGCGCCAGCAGCCAAGGGGACAACCTGAACACTGAAGCTTTCTTT
D gene: -; clone size: -; V gene: TRBV5-1; J gene: TRBJ2-5; CDR3 protein: CASSLDVSKETQYF; CDR3 DNA: TGCGCCAGCAGCTTGGATGTCAGTAAAGAGACCCAGTACTTC
D gene: -; clone size: -; V gene: TRBV12-5; J gene: TRBJ1-2; CDR3 protein: CASGFRGLRSYYGYTF; CDR3 DNA: TGTGCTAGTGGTTTCAGGGGACTAAGGAGCTACTATGGCTACACCTTC
D gene: -; clone size: -; V gene: TRBV5-1; J gene: TRBJ1-4; CDR3 protein: CASSPGATNEKLFF; CDR3 DNA: TGCGCCAGCAGCCCGGGGGCAACTAATGAAAAACTGTTTTTT
D gene: -; clone size: -; V gene: TRBV6-4; J gene: TRBJ1-2; CDR3 protein: CASSDSAGYGYTF; CDR3 DNA: TGTGCCAGCAGTGACTCAGCCGGGTATGGCTACACCTTC
D gene: -; clone size: -; V gene: TRBV6-6; J gene: TRBJ1-2; CDR3 protein: CASSYGGPNLNGYTF; CDR3 DNA: TGTGCCAGCAGTTACGGGGGACCGAATCTAAATGGCTACACCTTC
D gene: -; clone size: few; V gene: TRBV14; J gene: TRBJ1-2; CDR3 protein: CASSQVPGGYTF; CDR3 DNA: TGTGCCAGCAGCCAAGTTCCGGGTGGCTACACCTTC
D gene: TRBD1; clone size: -; V gene: TRBV3-1/TRBV3-2; J gene: TRBJ1-5; CDR3 protein: CASSQEEGTEGNQPQHF; CDR3 DNA: TGTGCCAGCAGCCAAGAGGAAGGGACAGAAGGCAATCAGCCCCAGCATTTT
D gene: -; clone size: -; V gene: TRBV14; J gene: TRBJ1-1; CDR3 protein: CASSQHEGAVNTEAFF; CDR3 DNA: TGTGCCAGCAGCCAACACGAGGGAGCCGTGAACACTGAAGCTTTCTTT
D gene: -; clone size: once; V gene: TRBV12-3/TRBV12-4; J gene: TRBJ2-1; CDR3 protein: CASRTGFGNEQFF; CDR3 DNA: TGTGCCAGCAGGACAGGCTTCGGCAATGAGCAGTTCTTC
D gene: -; clone size: -; V gene: TRBV6-1; J gene: TRBJ1-2; CDR3 protein: CASSDKVAGVYGYTF; CDR3 DNA: TGTGCCAGCAGTGATAAGGTCGCAGGGGTTTATGGCTACACCTTC
D gene: -; clone size: -; V gene: TRBV5-1; J gene: TRBJ2-5; CDR3 protein: CASSLEGFQETQYF; CDR3 DNA: TGCGCCAGCAGCTTGGAAGGGTTCCAAGAGACCCAGTACTTC
D gene: -; clone size: -; V gene: TRBV9; J gene: TRBJ2-1; CDR3 protein: CASSVENRIYNEQFF; CDR3 DNA: TGTGCCAGCAGCGTAGAAAATAGGATATACAATGAGCAGTTCTTC
D gene: -; clone size: -; V gene: TRBV28; J gene: TRBJ2-1; CDR3 protein: CASSSPTGTSSYNEQFF; CDR3 DNA: TGTGCCAGCAGTTCCCCGACGGGTACAAGCTCCTACAATGAGCAGTTCTTC
D gene: TRBD1; clone size: -; V gene: TRBV25-1; J gene: TRBJ1-1; CDR3 protein: CASSRGGQGGTEAFF; CDR3 DNA: TGTGCCAGCAGTAGGGGTGGACAGGGCGGCACTGAAGCTTTCTTT
D gene: -; clone size: -; V gene: TRBV7-9; J gene: TRBJ2-2; CDR3 protein: CASSYPGHTRDGELFF; CDR3 DNA: TGTGCCAGCAGCTATCCGGGACACACGAGGGACGGGGAGCTGTTTTTT
D gene: -; clone size: -; V gene: TRBV5-4; J gene: TRBJ2-7; CDR3 protein: CASSLRDSPYEQYF; CDR3 DNA: TGTGCCAGCAGCCTCCGGGACTCTCCCTACGAGCAGTACTTC
D gene: -; clone size: -; V gene: TRBV7-9; J gene: TRBJ1-1; CDR3 protein: CASSPQGNTEAFF; CDR3 DNA: TGTGCCAGCAGCCCACAGGGGAACACTGAAGCTTTCTTT
D gene: -; clone size: -; V gene: TRBV6-5; J gene: TRBJ1-1; CDR3 protein: CASSYDARTKAFF; CDR3 DNA: TGTGCCAGCAGTTACGACGCCCGGACCAAAGCTTTCTTT
D gene: -; clone size: few; V gene: TRBV5-4; J gene: TRBJ2-2; CDR3 protein: CASSFRRFANTGELFF; CDR3 DNA: TGTGCCAGCAGCTTTAGGAGGTTCGCGAACACCGGGGAGCTGTTTTTT
D gene: -; clone size: -; V gene: TRBV5-5; J gene: TRBJ1-3; CDR3 protein: CASSLVGGRSGNTIYF; CDR3 DNA: TGTGCCAGCAGCTTGGTTGGAGGGCGAAGTGGGAACACCATATATTTT
D gene: -; clone size: -; V gene: TRBV7-2; J gene: TRBJ1-1; CDR3 protein: CASSTFGHTEAFF; CDR3 DNA: TGTGCCAGCTCAACCTTCGGGCACACTGAAGCTTTCTTT
D gene: -; clone size: -; V gene: TRBV6-5; J gene: TRBJ2-5; CDR3 protein: CASGPGPRVAQYF; CDR3 DNA: TGTGCCAGCGGTCCGGGGCCAAGAGTAGCCCAGTACTTC
D gene: -; clone size: -; V gene: TRBV6-5; J gene: TRBJ2-1; CDR3 protein: CASSYSGTKEDEQFF; CDR3 DNA: TGTGCCAGCAGTTACTCGGGGACCAAGGAGGATGAGCAGTTCTTC
D gene: TRBD2; clone size: -; V gene: TRBV29-1; J gene: TRBJ2-5; CDR3 protein: CSVVRLADQETQYF; CDR3 DNA: TGCAGCGTTGTCCGGCTAGCGGATCAAGAGACCCAGTACTTC
D gene: -; clone size: -; V gene: TRBV5-4; J gene: TRBJ2-5; CDR3 protein: CASSHKGTSQETQYF; CDR3 DNA: TGTGCCAGCAGCCACAAGGGGACTTCGCAAGAGACCCAGTACTTC
D gene: -; clone size: -; V gene: TRBV14; J gene: TRBJ2-1; CDR3 protein: CASSQELGGGNEQFF; CDR3 DNA: TGTGCCAGCAGCCAAGAACTCGGGGGCGGCAATGAGCAGTTCTTC
D gene: -; clone size: -; V gene: TRBV19; J gene: TRBJ2-2; CDR3 protein: CASSLIPQGGELFF; CDR3 DNA: TGTGCCAGTAGTCTAATCCCACAGGGCGGGGAGCTGTTTTTT
D gene: -; clone size: -; V gene: TRBV11-3; J gene: TRBJ2-1; CDR3 protein: CASSPGGQGPSHEQFF; CDR3 DNA: TGTGCCAGCAGCCCCGGAGGTCAGGGTCCCTCCCATGAGCAGTTCTTC
D gene: -; clone size: -; V gene: TRBV5-6; J gene: TRBJ1-2; CDR3 protein: CASSLKGSYGYTF; CDR3 DNA: TGTGCCAGCAGCTTAAAGGGGAGCTATGGCTACACCTTC
D gene: TRBD1; clone size: -; V gene: TRBV6-5; J gene: TRBJ1-2; CDR3 protein: CASNRGFGGYTF; CDR3 DNA: TGTGCCAGTAACAGGGGGTTTGGTGGCTACACCTTC
D gene: -; clone size: few; V gene: TRBV2; J gene: TRBJ1-1; CDR3 protein: CASREQGSEAFF; CDR3 DNA: TGTGCCAGCAGGGAACAGGGCTCTGAAGCTTTCTTT
D gene: -; clone size: -; V gene: TRBV19; J gene: TRBJ1-5; CDR3 protein: CASTSGNQPQHF; CDR3 DNA: TGTGCCAGTACATCAGGCAATCAGCCCCAGCATTTT
D gene: -; clone size: once; V gene: TRBV3-1/TRBV3-2; J gene: TRBJ2-1; CDR3 protein: CASSQVRGGEQFF; CDR3 DNA: TGTGCCAGCAGCCAGGTTCGAGGCGGTGAGCAGTTCTTC
D gene: TRBD1; clone size: -; V gene: TRBV10-3; J gene: TRBJ2-7; CDR3 protein: CAAQTGYEQYF; CDR3 DNA: TGTGCCGCGCAGACAGGGTACGAGCAGTACTTC
D gene: TRBD2; clone size: -; V gene: TRBV28; J gene: TRBJ2-5; CDR3 protein: CASSGLARETQYF; CDR3 DNA: TGTGCCAGCAGCGGACTAGCTAGGGAGACCCAGTACTTC
D gene: TRBD1; clone size: -; V gene: TRBV5-1; J gene: TRBJ2-7; CDR3 protein: CASSLGQGYYEQYF; CDR3 DNA: TGCGCCAGCAGCTTGGGACAGGGGTACTACGAGCAGTACTTC
D gene: -; clone size: -; V gene: TRBV7-3; J gene: TRBJ1-5; CDR3 protein: CASSRGSNQPQHF; CDR3 DNA: TGTGCCAGCAGCCGGGGGTCCAATCAGCCCCAGCATTTT
D gene: -; clone size: -; V gene: TRBV7-8; J gene: TRBJ2-3; CDR3 protein: CASSQLGPPRGPGRDTQYF; CDR3 DNA: TGTGCCAGCAGCCAATTAGGTCCCCCCCGGGGCCCGGGGCGGGATACGCAGTATTTT
D gene: -; clone size: -; V gene: TRBV5-1; J gene: TRBJ2-3; CDR3 protein: CASSKDTSTDTQYF; CDR3 DNA: TGCGCCAGCAGCAAGGACACGAGCACAGATACGCAGTATTTT
D gene: -; clone size: -; V gene: TRBV7-9; J gene: TRBJ2-2; CDR3 protein: CASQGARGSNTGELFF; CDR3 DNA: TGTGCCAGCCAGGGAGCGAGGGGATCGAACACCGGGGAGCTGTTTTTT
D gene: TRBD1; clone size: -; V gene: TRBV4-1; J gene: TRBJ1-5; CDR3 protein: CASSQDLGQGQAQPQHF; CDR3 DNA: TGCGCCAGCAGCCAAGATTTGGGACAGGGTCAGGCTCAGCCCCAGCATTTT
D gene: -; clone size: -; V gene: TRBV4-2; J gene: TRBJ2-7; CDR3 protein: CASSQDPRGPYEQYF; CDR3 DNA: TGTGCCAGCAGCCAAGATCCTCGCGGTCCCTACGAGCAGTACTTC
D gene: -; clone size: -; V gene: TRBV7-9; J gene: TRBJ2-7; CDR3 protein: CASSLGRVGEQYF; CDR3 DNA: TGTGCCAGCAGCTTAGGAAGGGTCGGCGAGCAGTACTTC
D gene: TRBD2; clone size: -; V gene: TRBV6-1; J gene: TRBJ2-7; CDR3 protein: CASSQASGGAYEQYF; CDR3 DNA: TGTGCCAGCAGTCAAGCAAGCGGGGGGGCGTACGAGCAGTACTTC
D gene: -; clone size: -; V gene: TRBV6-5; J gene: TRBJ1-6; CDR3 protein: CASKGGHPNSPLHF; CDR3 DNA: TGTGCCAGCAAAGGGGGACACCCTAATTCACCCCTCCACTTT
D gene: -; clone size: -; V gene: TRBV7-8; J gene: TRBJ2-4; CDR3 protein: CASSLAMSLLAKNIQYF; CDR3 DNA: TGTGCCAGCAGCTTAGCGATGTCCCTTCTAGCCAAAAACATTCAGTACTTC
D gene: TRBD2; clone size: -; V gene: TRBV30; J gene: TRBJ2-1; CDR3 protein: CAWSSGAGASQFF; CDR3 DNA: TGTGCCTGGAGTAGCGGGGCCGGGGCTTCGCAGTTCTTC
D gene: TRBD1; clone size: -; V gene: TRBV5-1; J gene: TRBJ2-2; CDR3 protein: CASSSPGTGNTGELFF; CDR3 DNA: TGCGCCAGCAGCTCTCCCGGGACAGGAAACACCGGGGAGCTGTTTTTT